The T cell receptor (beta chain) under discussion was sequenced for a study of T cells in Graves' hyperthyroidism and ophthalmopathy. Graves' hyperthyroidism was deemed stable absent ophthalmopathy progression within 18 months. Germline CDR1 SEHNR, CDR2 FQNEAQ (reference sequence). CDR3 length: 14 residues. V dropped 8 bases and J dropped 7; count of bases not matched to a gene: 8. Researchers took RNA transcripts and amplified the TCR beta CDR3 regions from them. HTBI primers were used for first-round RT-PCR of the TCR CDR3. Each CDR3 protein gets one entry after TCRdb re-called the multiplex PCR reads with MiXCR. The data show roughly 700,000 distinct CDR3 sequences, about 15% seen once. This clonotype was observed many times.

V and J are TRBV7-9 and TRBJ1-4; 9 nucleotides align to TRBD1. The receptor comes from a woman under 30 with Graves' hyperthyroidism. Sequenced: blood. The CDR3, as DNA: TGTGCCAGCTGCTCCGGGACAGGGACTGAAAAACTGTTTTTT. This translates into CASCSGTGTEKLFF.